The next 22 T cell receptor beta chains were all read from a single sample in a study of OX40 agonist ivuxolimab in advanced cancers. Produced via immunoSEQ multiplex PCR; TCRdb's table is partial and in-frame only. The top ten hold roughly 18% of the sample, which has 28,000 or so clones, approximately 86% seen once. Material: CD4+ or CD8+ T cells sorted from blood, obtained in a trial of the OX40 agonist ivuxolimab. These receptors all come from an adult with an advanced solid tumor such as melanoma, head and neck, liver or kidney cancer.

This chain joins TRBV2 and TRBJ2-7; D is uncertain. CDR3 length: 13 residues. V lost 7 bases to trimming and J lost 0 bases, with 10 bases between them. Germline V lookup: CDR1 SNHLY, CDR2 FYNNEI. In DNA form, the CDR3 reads TGTGCCAGCACTCCCTCAGTCTCCTACGAGCAGTACTTC. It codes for CASTPSVSYEQYF.

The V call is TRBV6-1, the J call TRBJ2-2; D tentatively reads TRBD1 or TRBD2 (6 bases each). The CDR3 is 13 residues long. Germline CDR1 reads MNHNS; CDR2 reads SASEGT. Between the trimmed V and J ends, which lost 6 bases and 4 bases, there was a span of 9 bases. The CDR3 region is CASSGGGTGELFF. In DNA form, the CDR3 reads TGTGCCAGCAGCGGGGGCGGCACCGGGGAGCTGTTTTTT.

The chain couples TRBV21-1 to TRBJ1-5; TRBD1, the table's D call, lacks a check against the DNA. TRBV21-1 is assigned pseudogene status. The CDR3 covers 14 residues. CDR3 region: CASSNDRGNQPQHF. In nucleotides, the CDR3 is TGTGCCAGCAGCAACGACAGGGGGAATCAGCCCCAGCATTTT.

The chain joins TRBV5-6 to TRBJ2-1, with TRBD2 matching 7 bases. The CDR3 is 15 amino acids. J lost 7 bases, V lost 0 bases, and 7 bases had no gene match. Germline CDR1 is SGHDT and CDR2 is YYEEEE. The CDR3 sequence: CASSLGIGGGNEQFF. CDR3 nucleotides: TGTGCCAGCAGCTTGGGGATAGGCGGGGGTAATGAGCAGTTCTTC. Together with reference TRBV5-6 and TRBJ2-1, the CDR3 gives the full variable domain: DAGVTQSPTHLIKTRGQQVTLRCSPKSGHDTVSWYQQALGQGPQFIFQYYEEEERQRGNFPDRFSGHQFPNYSSELNVNALLLGDSALYLCASSLGIGGGNEQFFGPGTRLTVL.

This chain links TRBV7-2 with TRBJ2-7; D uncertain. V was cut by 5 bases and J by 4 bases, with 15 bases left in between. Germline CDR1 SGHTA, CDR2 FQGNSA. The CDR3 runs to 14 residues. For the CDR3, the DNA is TGTGCCAGCAGCCCGGTACTCTCCGGGTACGAGCAGTACTTC. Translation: CASSPVLSGYEQYF.

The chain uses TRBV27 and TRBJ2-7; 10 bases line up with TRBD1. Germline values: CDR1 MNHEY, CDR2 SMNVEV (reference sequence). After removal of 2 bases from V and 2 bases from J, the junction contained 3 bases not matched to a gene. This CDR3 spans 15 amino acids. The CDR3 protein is CASSLDRGPAYEQYF. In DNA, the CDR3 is TGTGCCAGCAGTTTAGACAGGGGGCCGGCCTACGAGCAGTACTTC.

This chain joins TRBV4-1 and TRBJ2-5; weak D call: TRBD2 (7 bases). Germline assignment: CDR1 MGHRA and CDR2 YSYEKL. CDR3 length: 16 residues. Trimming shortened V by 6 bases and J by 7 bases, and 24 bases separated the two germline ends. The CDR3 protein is CASRGLAGAYPGTQYF. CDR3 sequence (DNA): TGCGCCAGCAGGGGACTGGCGGGGGCCTATCCGGGGACCCAGTACTTC.

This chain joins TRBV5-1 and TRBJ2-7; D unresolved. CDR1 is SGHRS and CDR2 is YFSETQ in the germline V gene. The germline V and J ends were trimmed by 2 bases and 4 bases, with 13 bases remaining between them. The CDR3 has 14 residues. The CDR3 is CASSFSALGYEQYF. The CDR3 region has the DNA TGCGCCAGCAGCTTTAGTGCTCTTGGATACGAGCAGTACTTC.

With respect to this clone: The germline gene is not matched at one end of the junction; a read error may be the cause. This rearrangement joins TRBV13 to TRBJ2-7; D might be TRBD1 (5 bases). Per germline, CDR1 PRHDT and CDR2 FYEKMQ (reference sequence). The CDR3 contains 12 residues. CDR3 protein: CASSLGSQGFDF. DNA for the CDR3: TGTGCCAGCAGCTTAGGCAGTCAGGGATTTGACTTC.

The CDR3, as DNA: TGCGCCAGCTTGGGGGTGCAGGGAGAAGGGGCCAACGTCCTGACTTTC. Protein: CASLGVQGEGANVLTF. J is TRBJ2-6 and V is TRBV5-1; possibly TRBD1 or TRBD2 for D (5 bases each). Trimming took 7 bases from V and 4 from J, leaving 18 bases between them. Germline V lookup: CDR1 SGHRS, CDR2 YFSETQ. This CDR3 spans 16 amino acids.

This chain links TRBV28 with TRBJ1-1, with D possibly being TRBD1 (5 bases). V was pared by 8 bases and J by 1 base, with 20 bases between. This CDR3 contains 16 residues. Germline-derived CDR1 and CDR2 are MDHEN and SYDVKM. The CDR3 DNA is TGTGCCAGCCATTTGGCCCATTCCAGGGAGAACACTGAAGCTTTCTTT. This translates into CASHLAHSRENTEAFF.

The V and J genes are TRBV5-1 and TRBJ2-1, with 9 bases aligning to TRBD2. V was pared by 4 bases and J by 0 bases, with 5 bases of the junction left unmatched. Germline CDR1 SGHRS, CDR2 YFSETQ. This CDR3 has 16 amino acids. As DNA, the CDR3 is TGCGCCAGCAGCGATGGACTAGCGAGCTCCTACAATGAGCAGTTCTTC. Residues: CASSDGLASSYNEQFF.

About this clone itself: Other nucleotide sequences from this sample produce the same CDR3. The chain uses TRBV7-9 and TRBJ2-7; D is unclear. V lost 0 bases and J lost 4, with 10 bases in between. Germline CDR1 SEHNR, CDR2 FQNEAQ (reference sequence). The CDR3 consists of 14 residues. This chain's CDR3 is CASSLAGPSYEQYF. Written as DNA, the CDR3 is TGTGCCAGCAGCTTAGCAGGGCCCTCATACGAGCAGTACTTC.

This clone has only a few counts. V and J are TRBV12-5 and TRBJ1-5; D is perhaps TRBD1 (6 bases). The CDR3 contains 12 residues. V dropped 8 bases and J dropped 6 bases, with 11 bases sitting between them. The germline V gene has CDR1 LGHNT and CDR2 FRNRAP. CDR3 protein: CASCQGSQPQHF. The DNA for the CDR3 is TGTGCTAGTTGCCAGGGGAGTCAGCCCCAGCATTTT.

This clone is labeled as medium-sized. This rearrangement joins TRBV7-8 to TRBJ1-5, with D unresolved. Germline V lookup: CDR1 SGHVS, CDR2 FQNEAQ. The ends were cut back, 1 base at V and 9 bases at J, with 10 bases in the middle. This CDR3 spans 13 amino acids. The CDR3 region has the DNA TGTGCCAGCAGCTTAGGGGATTCCTCGCCCCAGCATTTT. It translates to CASSLGDSSPQHF. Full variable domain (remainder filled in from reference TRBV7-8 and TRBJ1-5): GAGVSQSPRYKVAKRGQDVALRCDPISGHVSLFWYQQALGQGPEFLTYFQNEAQLDKSGLPSDRFFAERPEGSVSTLKIQRTQQEDSAVYLCASSLGDSSPQHFGDGTRLSIL.

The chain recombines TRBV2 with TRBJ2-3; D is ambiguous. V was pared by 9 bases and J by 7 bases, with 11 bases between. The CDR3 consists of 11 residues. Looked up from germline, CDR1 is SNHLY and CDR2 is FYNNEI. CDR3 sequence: CARNGDYTQYF. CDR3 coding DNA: TGTGCCAGGAACGGAGATTATACGCAGTATTTT.

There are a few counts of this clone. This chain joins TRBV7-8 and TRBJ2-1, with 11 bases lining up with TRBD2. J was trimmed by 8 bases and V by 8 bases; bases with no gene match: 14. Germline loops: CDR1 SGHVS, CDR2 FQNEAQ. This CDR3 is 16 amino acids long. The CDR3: CASGPPAGLAAHEQFF. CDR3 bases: TGTGCCAGCGGCCCCCCAGCGGGACTAGCGGCCCATGAGCAGTTCTTC.

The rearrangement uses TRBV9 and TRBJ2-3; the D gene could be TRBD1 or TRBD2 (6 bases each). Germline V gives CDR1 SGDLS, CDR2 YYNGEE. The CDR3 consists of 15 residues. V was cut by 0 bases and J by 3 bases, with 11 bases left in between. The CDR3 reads CASSVEGGNTDTQYF. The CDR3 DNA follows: TGTGCCAGCAGCGTAGAGGGGGGAAATACAGATACGCAGTATTTT.

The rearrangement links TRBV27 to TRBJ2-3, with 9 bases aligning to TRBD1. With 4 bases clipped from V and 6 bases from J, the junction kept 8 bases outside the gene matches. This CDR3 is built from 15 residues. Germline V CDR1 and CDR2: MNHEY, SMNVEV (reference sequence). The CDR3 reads CASSSTGGPWDTQYF. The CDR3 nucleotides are TGTGCCAGCAGTTCGACAGGGGGGCCGTGGGATACGCAGTATTTT.

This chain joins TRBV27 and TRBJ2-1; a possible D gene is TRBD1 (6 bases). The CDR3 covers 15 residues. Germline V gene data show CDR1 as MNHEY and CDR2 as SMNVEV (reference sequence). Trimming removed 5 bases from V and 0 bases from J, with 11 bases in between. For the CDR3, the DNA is TGTGCCAGCAGTATTGGACAGAGCTCCTACAATGAGCAGTTCTTC. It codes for CASSIGQSSYNEQFF.

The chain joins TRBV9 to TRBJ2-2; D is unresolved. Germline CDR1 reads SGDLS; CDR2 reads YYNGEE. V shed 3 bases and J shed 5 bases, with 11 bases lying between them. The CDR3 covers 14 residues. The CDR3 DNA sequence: TGTGCCAGCAGCGCCCGATGGGAAACCGGGGAGCTGTTTTTT. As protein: CASSARWETGELFF.

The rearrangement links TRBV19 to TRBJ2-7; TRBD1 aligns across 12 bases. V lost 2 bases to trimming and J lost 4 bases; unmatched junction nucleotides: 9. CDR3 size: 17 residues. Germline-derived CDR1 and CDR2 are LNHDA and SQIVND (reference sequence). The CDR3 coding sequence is TGTGCCAGTAGTATAAGGTTCCAGGGACAGGGGGCATACGAGCAGTACTTC. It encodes CASSIRFQGQGAYEQYF.